This paragraph covers one TCR beta chain sequence. Its antigen is not known. The sample belongs to a study of cytomegalovirus exposure and HLA in healthy donors. The wider study: From donors who were HLA-typed, an early data release held about 85 million unique TCRs.

The germline V gene encodes CDR1 MNHEY and CDR2 SMNVEV (reference sequence). The CDR3 is 14 residues long. The junction had 1 base not matched to a gene; V was cut back by 2 bases and J by 4 bases. The PCR used 60 Vbeta and 13 Jbeta primers. Profiling relied on immunoSEQ multiplex PCR, and the TCRdb table lists in-frame clones only, not all of them. This sample has about 120,000 clones, with 55% to 75% found just once. Study observations and caveats: According to an earlier analysis, most TCR beta V segments yielded productive rearrangements about 87% or about 30% of the time. A few CMV-associated chains were confirmed in vitro to be specific for CMV antigens. Links to common viral pathogens appeared, in a later analysis, for several of the most significant clusters.

What was sequenced was PBMCs. The V and J genes are TRBV27 and TRBJ1-2; 10 positions agree with TRBD1. This clonotype originated in a man in his thirties or forties in good health and CMV-seronegative. CDR3 sequence reads: CASSLGQGGYGYTF. The CDR3, as DNA: TGTGCCAGCAGTTTAGGACAGGGGGGCTATGGCTACACCTTC.